These T cell receptor beta chains were read from a single sample in a study of cytomegalovirus exposure and HLA in healthy donors. The repertoire was sequenced with immunoSEQ multiplex PCR; TCRdb's copy has only in-frame clones and lacks some. The repertoire holds approximately 160,000 clones, with roughly 79% as singletons. Sequencing was performed on PBMCs. These TCRs come from a male donor in good health and CMV-seropositive. Both conserved end residues are part of each CDR3. The D gene is left open where the match is weak. Size is omitted from some rows. Given values are once, few, many or a class for expanded clones.

>few|-|TRBV2|TRBJ1-1
CASTVGQLMNTEAFF
TGTGCCAGCACTGTGGGACAACTTATGAACACTGAAGCTTTCTTT
>-|-|TRBV9|TRBJ2-2
CASRPYGTGELFF
TGTGCCAGCAGGCCCTACGGGACCGGGGAGCTGTTTTTT
>-|-|TRBV6-1|TRBJ1-5
CASSEWSQNQPQHF
TGTGCCAGCAGTGAATGGAGCCAGAATCAGCCCCAGCATTTT
>-|-|TRBV27|TRBJ2-3
CASKQGRITDTQYF
TGTGCCAGCAAACAAGGGAGGATCACAGATACGCAGTATTTT
>-|TRBD1|TRBV9|TRBJ1-2
CASSVSGQGYYGYTF
TGTGCCAGCAGCGTCTCCGGACAGGGATACTATGGCTACACCTTC
>few|TRBD2|TRBV19|TRBJ2-3
CASSSGGYTDTQYF
TGTGCCAGTAGTAGCGGGGGGTACACAGATACGCAGTATTTT
>-|-|TRBV30|TRBJ1-1
CAWSVEYGGTFSKSIKAFF
TGTGCCTGGAGTGTAGAGTATGGAGGGACCTTCTCGAAGAGTATAAAAGCTTTCTTT
>few|-|TRBV5-1|TRBJ1-1
CASSLSTGSTEAFF
TGCGCCAGCAGCTTATCGACAGGATCAACTGAAGCTTTCTTT
>-|TRBD1|TRBV13|TRBJ2-5
CASSLTGAWETQYF
TGTGCCAGCAGCTTAACAGGGGCGTGGGAGACCCAGTACTTC
>-|TRBD1|TRBV28|TRBJ1-1
CASSPRFGQGARRGTEAFF
TGTGCCAGCAGCCCTAGGTTCGGACAGGGGGCTAGGAGGGGGACTGAAGCTTTCTTT
>-|TRBD2|TRBV6-6|TRBJ2-7
CASRLAGFYEQYF
TGTGCCAGCAGGCTAGCGGGGTTCTACGAGCAGTACTTC
>-|TRBD1|TRBV10-3|TRBJ1-1
CAISESGNRGEAFF
TGTGCCATCAGTGAGTCCGGAAACAGGGGAGAAGCTTTCTTT
>-|-|TRBV4-1|TRBJ2-7
CASSQDETGDEQYF
TGCGCCAGCAGCCAAGATGAAACAGGAGACGAGCAGTACTTC
>-|TRBD2|TRBV4-1|TRBJ2-7
CASSQVSGGDSSYEQYF
TGCGCCAGCAGCCAAGTTAGCGGGGGGGACAGCTCCTACGAGCAGTACTTC
>-|-|TRBV9|TRBJ1-3
CASSERGGLENTIYF
TGTGCCAGCAGCGAGAGGGGGGGGCTGGAAAACACCATATATTTT
>once|-|TRBV4-1|TRBJ1-2
CASSPPGHNYGYTF
TGCGCCAGCAGCCCTCCGGGACACAACTATGGCTACACCTTC
>-|TRBD1|TRBV11-1|TRBJ2-5
CASSPTGAQETQYF
TGTGCCAGCAGCCCCACAGGGGCTCAAGAGACCCAGTACTTC
>-|-|TRBV6-1|TRBJ1-1
CASSEVYPGHTEAFF
TGTGCCAGCAGTGAAGTATACCCAGGGCACACTGAAGCTTTCTTT
>-|-|TRBV15|TRBJ2-7
CATSRDHYEQYF
TGTGCCACCAGCAGAGACCATTACGAGCAGTACTTC
>-|-|TRBV6-5|TRBJ1-1
CASSGATTSDSEAFF
TGTGCCAGCAGCGGAGCAACCACCTCGGACTCTGAAGCTTTCTTT
>-|TRBD1|TRBV5-8|TRBJ1-5
CASRSGSWGWDRDSNQPQHF
TGTGCCAGCAGGAGTGGTTCCTGGGGATGGGACAGGGATAGCAATCAGCCCCAGCATTTT
>-|-|TRBV4-1|TRBJ1-4
CASSHREALRDKLFF
TGCGCCAGCAGCCATCGGGAGGCTCTGAGGGATAAACTGTTTTTT
>-|TRBD2|TRBV9|TRBJ2-3
CASSVGGLATDTQYF
TGTGCCAGCAGCGTAGGGGGACTAGCAACGGATACGCAGTATTTT
>-|-|TRBV5-1|TRBJ1-2
CASTVTPGVYGYTF
TGCGCCAGCACCGTTACCCCAGGGGTCTATGGCTACACCTTC
>-|TRBD1|TRBV10-3|TRBJ1-1
CAISKTGGAPTEAFF
TGTGCCATCAGTAAGACAGGGGGCGCCCCCACTGAAGCTTTCTTT
>-|-|TRBV9|TRBJ2-7
CVSSLEGGDYEQYF
TGTGTCAGCAGCCTCGAAGGGGGGGACTACGAGCAGTACTTC
>few|TRBD1|TRBV7-9|TRBJ2-7
CASSLDGRQGQYF
TGTGCCAGCAGCTTAGACGGCCGACAGGGGCAGTACTTC
>-|TRBD2|TRBV27|TRBJ2-1
CASSLGRLAGRNEQFF
TGTGCCAGCAGTTTAGGTCGTCTAGCGGGCCGCAATGAGCAGTTCTTC
>few|TRBD1|TRBV7-9|TRBJ2-2
CASSLGQGRTGELFF
TGTGCCAGCAGCTTAGGACAGGGGCGCACCGGGGAGCTGTTTTTT
>-|TRBD1|TRBV19|TRBJ2-1
CASSPRDREQFF
TGTGCCAGTAGTCCCCGGGACAGGGAGCAGTTCTTC
>-|-|TRBV6-5|TRBJ1-1
CASMTGGTEAFF
TGTGCCAGCATGACGGGGGGAACTGAAGCTTTCTTT
>-|TRBD1|TRBV19|TRBJ2-7
CASSPGTGFSYEQYF
TGTGCCAGTAGTCCGGGGACAGGGTTCTCCTACGAGCAGTACTTC
>few|-|TRBV7-3|TRBJ2-6
CASSLFTGPPSGANVLTF
TGTGCCAGCAGCTTATTTACAGGGCCCCCCTCTGGGGCCAACGTCCTGACTTTC